The 12 T cell receptor beta chains presented below share a single source sample, sequenced in a study of blood T cell repertoires in COVID-19. Sequencing was performed with immunoSEQ multiplex PCR; in TCRdb, only in-frame clones are kept and a portion is missing. Seen here are about 190,000 clones, about 88% observed once, and the top ten hold around 23%. Sequencing was carried out using PBMCs or T cells enriched from blood (not recorded which). The receptors come from a woman in her thirties or forties in a cohort exposed to, infected with or recovered from COVID-19 (not recorded which).

The chain joins TRBV6-4 to TRBJ2-1, with D perhaps TRBD2 (6 bases). The CDR3 sequence is 15 residues long. Per germline, CDR1 MRHNA and CDR2 SNTAGT. V gave up 6 bases and J gave up 3 bases, with 15 bases separating them. CDR3 sequence: CASSPGVADYNEQFF. For the CDR3, the DNA is TGTGCCAGCAGCCCCGGGGTAGCGGACTACAATGAGCAGTTCTTC.

The CDR3 DNA sequence: TGTGCCAGCAGCGGGACAGGGGATGAAAAACTGTTTTTT. This sequence encodes CASSGTGDEKLFF. The V gene is TRBV21-1, the J gene TRBJ1-4; the table names TRBD1, a call not compared with the DNA. TRBV21-1 is a pseudogene. The CDR3 sequence is 13 residues long.

This clone was seen more than once but under ten times. The chain couples TRBV27 to TRBJ2-1, with D uncertain. Trimming left V 6 bases short and J 14 bases short, with 14 bases between. Germline CDR1 is MNHEY and CDR2 is SMNVEV (reference sequence). The CDR3 runs 11 residues. CDR3 sequence reads: CASRAAALEFF. The CDR3 nucleotides read TGTGCCAGCAGGGCAGCAGCGTTGGAGTTCTTC.

The rearrangement joins TRBV6-2 or TRBV6-3 to TRBJ2-7; D may be TRBD1 (6 bases). V dropped 0 bases and J dropped 0 bases, with 12 bases sitting between them. The CDR3 covers 16 residues. Germline lookup yields CDR1 MNHEY and CDR2 SVGEGT. As DNA, the CDR3 is TGTGCCAGCAGTTACTCGAGACAGGTGGGCTCCTACGAGCAGTACTTC. This translates into CASSYSRQVGSYEQYF.

The chain is built from TRBV5-1 and TRBJ2-7; 7 bases align to TRBD1. The germline gives CDR1 SGHRS, CDR2 YFSETQ. The CDR3 length is 15 residues. Trimming cost V 0 bases and J 2 bases; bases outside gene matches: 5. The CDR3 region has the DNA TGCGCCAGCAGCTTGGAAGGGGGCAGGGCCTACGAGCAGTACTTC. Its translation is CASSLEGGRAYEQYF.

The chain recombines TRBV7-9 with TRBJ1-2; D ambiguous. Trimming stripped 0 bases from V and 7 bases from J, with 9 bases between. Per the germline V gene, CDR1 is SEHNR and CDR2 is FQNEAQ (reference sequence). The CDR3 totals 13 residues. The DNA for the CDR3 is TGTGCCAGCAGCTTAGCCGGGGAGGGTGGCTACACCTTC. Encoded protein: CASSLAGEGGYTF.

The gene calls are TRBV5-1 and TRBJ2-7; 8 nucleotides align to TRBD2. V gave up 5 bases and J gave up 3 bases; unmatched junction bases: 7. Per germline, CDR1 SGHRS and CDR2 YFSETQ. The CDR3 is 14 amino acids. CDR3 nucleotides: TGCGCCAGCAGATCGGGACTAGAGGACTACGAGCAGTACTTC. The encoded protein is CASRSGLEDYEQYF.

V usage is TRBV5-1 and J usage is TRBJ2-5; a weak D match, TRBD1 (6 bases). Trimming cost V 4 bases and J 3 bases, with 16 bases left between them. Germline CDR1 and CDR2: SGHRS and YFSETQ. CDR3 size: 15 residues. The CDR3 reads CASSRLTGGEETQYF. The CDR3 DNA is TGCGCCAGCAGCCGATTGACAGGTGGGGAAGAGACCCAGTACTTC.

This chain connects TRBV18 to TRBJ2-1; possible D gene TRBD2, 5 bases. The V gene lost 4 bases and the J gene lost 8 bases, with 12 bases spanning the gap. This CDR3 has 13 amino acids. Germline V gives CDR1 KGHSH, CDR2 LQKENI. CDR3 nucleotides: TGTGCCAGCTCACAGTCCGGGGTCCATGAGCAGTTCTTC. Translation gives CASSQSGVHEQFF.

The CDR3 sequence: CASSWGGSSGNTIYF. Here the CDR3 DNA reads TGTGCCAGCAGCTGGGGGGGCTCTTCTGGAAACACCATATATTTT. V gene TRBV11-2 combines with J gene TRBJ1-3; tentative D call: TRBD1 (6 bases). Trimming stripped 4 bases from V and 1 base from J, with 11 bases between. Germline CDR1 reads SGHAT; CDR2 reads FQNNGV. The CDR3 loop spans 15 amino acids.

This clone showed up just once. CDR3 DNA sequence: TGCGCCAGCCGCACGGACAGTTCCTCTGGAAACACCATATATTTT. Translation gives CASRTDSSSGNTIYF. The chain employs TRBV5-1 and TRBJ1-3, with a possible D match to TRBD1 (6 bases). Between the trimmed V and J ends, which lost 7 bases and 0 bases, there was a span of 14 bases. This CDR3 contains 15 residues. CDR1 is SGHRS, CDR2 YFSETQ, per germline.

This rearrangement joins TRBV13 to TRBJ1-2; D call uncertain. The length of the CDR3 is 13 residues. V lost 5 bases and J 0 bases, leaving 7 bases between the germline ends. CDR1 and CDR2 from the germline V gene are PRHDT and FYEKMQ (reference sequence). In nucleotides, the CDR3 is TGTGCCAGCAGCGAAACAGCTAACTATGGCTACACCTTC. This gives the protein CASSETANYGYTF.